These 18 T cell receptor beta chains were all obtained from the same sample, sequenced in a study of patients and donors after allogeneic stem cell transplantation. TCRdb re-called the RT-PCR reads through MiXCR, storing one row per CDR3 protein. This table has about 960,000 distinct CDR3 sequences, roughly 17% appearing once. Sequencing was done on a sample of blood, either unsorted or a sorted T cell fraction (not recorded which). The receptors originated from a human donor who was either an allogeneic HSCT recipient or a stem cell or donor lymphocyte infusion donor (not recorded which). It is not recorded whose cells these are; they may come from a transplant donor.

A few counts support this clonotype. The chain recombines TRBV6-5 with TRBJ1-6, with 7 bases fitting TRBD1. The CDR3 is 15 residues long. J was trimmed by 7 bases and V by 2 bases; bases with no gene match: 5. In germline, CDR1 is MNHEY, CDR2 SVGAGI. CDR3 amino acids: CASSYRTGGNSPLHF. The CDR3 coding sequence is TGTGCCAGCAGTTACAGGACAGGAGGAAATTCACCCCTCCACTTT.

This clonotype was seen a handful of times. This rearrangement joins TRBV5-1 to TRBJ2-2, with 7 bases matching TRBD2. Trimming at V came to 0 bases and at J to 5 bases, leaving 13 bases not matched to a gene. This CDR3 contains 18 residues. CDR1 and CDR2 from the germline V gene are SGHRS and YFSETQ. CDR3: CASSLAGAGPWGTGELFF. Written as DNA, the CDR3 is TGCGCCAGCAGCTTGGCCGGAGCGGGGCCTTGGGGGACCGGGGAGCTGTTTTTT.

The chain combines TRBV29-1 with TRBJ2-6; 7 nucleotides match TRBD1. Germline V CDR1 and CDR2: SQVTM, ANQGSEA. This CDR3 is 16 amino acids long. The trim removed 6 bases at V and 0 bases at J, leaving 8 bases unmatched. The CDR3 sequence: CSVPGTASSGANVLTF. The CDR3 coding sequence is TGCAGCGTACCCGGGACAGCGAGCTCTGGGGCCAACGTCCTGACTTTC.

The chain combines TRBV5-1 with TRBJ2-1; 10 bases are shared with TRBD2. CDR1 is SGHRS and CDR2 is YFSETQ in the germline V gene. With 2 bases clipped from V and 4 bases from J, the junction kept 3 bases outside the gene matches. The CDR3 spans 15 residues. In DNA, the CDR3 is TGCGCCAGCAGCTTTGAAGCGGGGGGGTACAATGAGCAGTTCTTC. Amino acid sequence: CASSFEAGGYNEQFF.

DNA for the CDR3: TGTGCCAGCAGCTTGGGGGACGGAGGTCAGCCCCAGCATTTT. This encodes CASSLGDGGQPQHF. The chain couples TRBV7-9 to TRBJ1-5, with D perhaps TRBD1 (5 bases). Germline V lookup: CDR1 SEHNR, CDR2 FQNEAQ (reference sequence). This CDR3 region has 14 residues. The germline V and J ends were trimmed by 3 bases and 6 bases, with 12 bases remaining between them. The full variable domain, its missing parts supplied by reference TRBV7-9 and TRBJ1-5, is DTGVSQNPRHKITKRGQNVTFRCDPISEHNRLYWYRQTLGQGPEFLTYFQNEAQLEKSRLLSDRFSAERPKGSFSTLEIQRTEQGDSAMYLCASSLGDGGQPQHFGDGTRLSIL.

This clonotype was recorded a few times. The rearrangement uses TRBV11-2 and TRBJ2-7, with D possibly matching TRBD2 (5 bases). Germline V gene sequence: CDR1 SGHAT, CDR2 FQNNGV. CDR3 size: 16 residues. The germline V and J ends were trimmed by 5 bases and 5 bases, with 22 bases remaining between them. Here the CDR3 reads CASSAGLTPTGHEQYF. In DNA, the CDR3 is TGTGCCAGCAGCGCGGGTTTGACCCCAACCGGCCACGAGCAGTACTTC.

This clonotype was counted ten times or more. Written as DNA, the CDR3 is TGTGCCAGCAGGGGTGGCGGACCCACAGATACGCAGTATTTT. Its protein is CASRGGGPTDTQYF. The chain couples TRBV12-3 or TRBV12-4 to TRBJ2-3; D ambiguous. V lost 6 bases to trimming and J lost 2 bases, with 12 bases between them. This CDR3 is 14 amino acids long.

This chain connects TRBV7-2 to TRBJ1-4; perhaps TRBD1 as D (5 bases). The germline gives CDR1 SGHTA, CDR2 FQGNSA. Trimming took off 1 base at V and 10 bases at J, with 16 bases between the two ends. There are 15 residues in the CDR3. The CDR3 reads CASSLVSGTSAKLFF. CDR3 in DNA: TGTGCCAGCAGCTTAGTTTCAGGGACCTCCGCAAAACTGTTTTTT. The whole variable domain, remainder taken from reference TRBV7-2 and TRBJ1-4, is GAGVSQSPSNKVTEKGKDVELRCDPISGHTALYWYRQSLGQGLEFLIYFQGNSAPDKSGLPSDRFSAERTGGSVSTLTIQRTQQEDSAVYLCASSLVSGTSAKLFFGSGTQLSVL.

This sequence joins TRBV7-9 and TRBJ1-1, with no clear D. This CDR3 contains 12 residues. V lost 5 bases, J lost 7 bases, and 11 bases lay in between. CDR1 is SEHNR and CDR2 is FQNEAQ in the germline V gene (reference sequence). In DNA, the CDR3 is TGTGCCAGCAGCCCCTCGCCTTTTGAAGCTTTCTTT. The encoded protein is CASSPSPFEAFF.

This clonotype was observed at least ten times. V is TRBV12-3 or TRBV12-4 and J is TRBJ1-1; a weak D match, TRBD1 (5 bases). This CDR3 spans 14 amino acids. Trimming took off 5 bases at V and 7 bases at J, with 17 bases between the two ends. Here the CDR3 reads CASSQTEGIGEAFF. CDR3 in DNA: TGTGCCAGCAGTCAGACAGAGGGAATAGGTGAAGCTTTCTTT.

This sequence joins TRBV12-3 or TRBV12-4 and TRBJ2-3; no firm D call. V was pared by 5 bases and J by 1 base, with 19 bases between. The CDR3 is 17 residues long. Written as DNA, the CDR3 is TGTGCCAGCAGTGGGGTGGGCCAACCGGGTGGCACAGATACGCAGTATTTT. This encodes CASSGVGQPGGTDTQYF.

V and J are TRBV12-3 or TRBV12-4 and TRBJ2-7; TRBD2 matches at 12 bases. The CDR3 extends over 16 amino acids. J lost 7 bases, V lost 6 bases, and 13 bases had no gene match. CDR3 region: CASSQTLAGGPGEQYF. CDR3 nucleotides: TGTGCCAGCAGCCAGACTCTAGCGGGAGGGCCGGGGGAGCAGTACTTC.

The V and J genes are TRBV20-1 and TRBJ2-7; TRBD2 matches 10 bases. With 3 bases clipped from V and 3 bases from J, the junction kept 11 bases outside the gene matches. This CDR3 region has 16 residues. Germline CDR1 and CDR2: DFQATT and SNEGSKA (reference sequence). The CDR3 protein is CSASSSEGLAFYEQYF. The CDR3, as DNA: TGCAGTGCTAGCTCCTCAGAGGGACTAGCGTTCTACGAGCAGTACTTC.

The chain joins TRBV4-3 to TRBJ2-7; 8 bases are a match to TRBD1. The CDR3 extends over 14 amino acids. Germline lookup yields CDR1 LGHNA and CDR2 YSLEER. V gave up 3 bases and J gave up 5 bases; unmatched junction bases: 6. The CDR3 nucleotides read TGCGCCAGCAGCCAGAGACAGGGGACCAACGAGCAGTACTTC. Translated, it gives CASSQRQGTNEQYF.

The chain couples TRBV6-6 to TRBJ1-1; no clear D. Between the trimmed V and J ends, which lost 6 bases and 1 base, there was a span of 9 bases. Germline CDR1 and CDR2: MNHNY and SVGAGI (reference sequence). The CDR3 is made up of 13 amino acids. For the CDR3, the DNA is TGTGCCAGCAGATGGACGTCGAACACTGAAGCTTTCTTT. The encoded protein is CASRWTSNTEAFF.

This clonotype was counted only a few times. The rearrangement uses TRBV5-6 and TRBJ1-3; a possible D gene is TRBD1 (5 bases). Trimming cost V 4 bases and J 4 bases, with 18 bases left between them. The CDR3 is 16 amino acids. Germline CDR1 reads SGHDT; CDR2 reads YYEEEE. CDR3 protein: CASSHGTAKKGNTIYF. For the CDR3, the DNA is TGTGCCAGCAGCCACGGGACTGCAAAGAAAGGAAACACCATATATTTT.

J is TRBJ1-2 and V is TRBV20-1, with D possibly matching TRBD1 (5 bases). Germline loops: CDR1 DFQATT, CDR2 SNEGSKA (reference sequence). CDR3 length: 11 residues. The chain's CDR3 is CQAGAENGYTF. CDR3 DNA: TGCCAAGCTGGGGCGGAGAATGGCTACACCTTC.

This clonotype came up many times. The chain uses TRBV20-1 and TRBJ2-1; no clear D. CDR3 length: 13 residues. Germline V CDR1 and CDR2: DFQATT, SNEGSKA (reference sequence). V lost 6 bases and J lost 3, with 12 bases in between. The CDR3 region has the DNA TGCAGTGCGTACAAGGAGAACTACAATGAGCAGTTCTTC. It specifies CSAYKENYNEQFF.